This T cell receptor (beta chain) was identified during a study of T-cell reconstitution after alpha-beta-depleted transplantation in children. The ends lost 6 bases at V and 1 base at J; junction bases unmatched: 9. The CDR3 runs 18 residues. Germline V lookup: CDR1 SNHLY, CDR2 FYNNEI. Study results and limitations: By one year post-transplant, T-cell counts and diversity largely arose from T cells that were newly produced.

The library targeted TCRbeta and was prepared with unique molecular identifiers. TCRdb used MiXCR to reprocess the PCR reads, holding one entry per CDR3 protein. The sample consists of about 110,000 distinct CDR3 sequences, about 6.5% of them appearing once. Note on this clonotype: Its antigen remains unidentified.

The input for sequencing was PBMCs, mostly from graft donor cells, taken 360 days after TCRalphabeta/CD19-depleted stem cell transplant. The chain joins TRBV2 to TRBJ2-3, with 14 bases lining up with TRBD2. The clonotype comes from a male patient aged 2 to 9 who had a stem cell transplant for acute lymphoblastic leukemia, so the T cells may come from the graft donor. In nucleotides, the CDR3 is TGTGCCAGCAGCCCCCGGACTAGCGGGGGGCTTGGCACAGATACGCAGTATTTT. Residues: CASSPRTSGGLGTDTQYF. Supplemented by reference TRBV2 and TRBJ2-3, the full variable domain reads EPEVTQTPSHQVTQMGQEVILRCVPISNHLYFYWYRQILGQKVEFLVSFYNNEISEKSEIFDDQFSVERPDGSNFTLKIRSTKLEDSAMYFCASSPRTSGGLGTDTQYFGPGTRLTVL.